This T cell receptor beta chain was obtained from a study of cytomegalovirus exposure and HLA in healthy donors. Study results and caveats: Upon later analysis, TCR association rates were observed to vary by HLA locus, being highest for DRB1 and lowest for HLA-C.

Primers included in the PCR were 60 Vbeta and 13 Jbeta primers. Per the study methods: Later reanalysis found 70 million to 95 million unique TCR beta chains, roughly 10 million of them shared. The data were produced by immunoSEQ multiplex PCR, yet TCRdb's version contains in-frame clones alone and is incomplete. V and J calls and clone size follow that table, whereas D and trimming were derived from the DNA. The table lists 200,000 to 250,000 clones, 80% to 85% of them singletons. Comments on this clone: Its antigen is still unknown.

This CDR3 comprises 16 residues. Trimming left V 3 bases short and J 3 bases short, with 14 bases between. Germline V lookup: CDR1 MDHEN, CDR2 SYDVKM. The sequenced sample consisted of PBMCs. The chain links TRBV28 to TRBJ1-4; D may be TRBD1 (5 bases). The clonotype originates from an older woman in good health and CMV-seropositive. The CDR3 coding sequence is TGTGCCAGCAGTTTGCTGGGGCTTGGGGCTAATGAAAAACTGTTTTTT. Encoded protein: CASSLLGLGANEKLFF.